A single sample gave rise to the 5 T cell receptor beta chains below, sequenced in a study of blood T cell repertoires in COVID-19. Assay: immunoSEQ multiplex PCR; the TCRdb copy retains only in-frame clones and omits some. The table shows roughly 70,000 clones, with nearly 80% occurring only once. Sequencing was carried out using peripheral blood. The receptors derive from a woman in her fifties or sixties with acute or convalescent COVID-19.

The CDR3 is CAISESGQVSGYTF. CDR3 sequence (DNA): TGTGCCATCAGTGAGTCGGGACAGGTGAGCGGCTACACCTTC. The V call is TRBV10-3, the J call TRBJ1-2; 8 positions agree with TRBD1. The CDR3 totals 14 residues. The germline gives CDR1 ENHRY, CDR2 SYGVKD. J gave up 8 bases and V 0 bases, and 5 bases lay outside the gene matches.

The J gene is TRBJ1-6, the V gene TRBV10-3; tentatively, D is TRBD1 (5 bases). With 8 bases removed from V and 9 bases from J, the gap between germline ends came to 17 bases. The germline V gene has CDR1 ENHRY and CDR2 SYGVKD. This CDR3 comprises 14 residues. In DNA, the CDR3 is TGTGCCATCGGGGGAGGGCCTAGGGGTTCACCCCTCCACTTT. Amino acid sequence: CAIGGGPRGSPLHF.

This clone was seen a few times. The chain uses TRBV9 and TRBJ1-2; the D gene is possibly TRBD1 (6 bases). In germline, CDR1 is SGDLS, CDR2 YYNGEE. The CDR3 extends over 14 amino acids. The V end lost 0 bases, the J end lost 8 bases, and 14 bases lay between the germline ends. As DNA, the CDR3 is TGTGCCAGCAGCGTAGCCGCCCAGGGGAACGGCTACACCTTC. It encodes CASSVAAQGNGYTF.

This rearrangement joins TRBV24-1 to TRBJ2-1; D might be TRBD2 (6 bases). CDR1 and CDR2 (germline): KGHDR, SFDVKD. With 0 bases removed from V and 10 bases from J, the gap between germline ends came to 9 bases. The CDR3 consists of 13 residues. This CDR3 reads CATSDLGGNEQFF. The CDR3 bases are TGTGCCACCAGTGATTTGGGGGGGAACGAGCAGTTCTTC.

This rearrangement joins TRBV27 to TRBJ2-7; D unclear. Between the trimmed V and J ends, which lost 3 bases and 0 bases, there was a span of 9 bases. CDR1 and CDR2 from the germline V gene are MNHEY and SMNVEV (reference sequence). The CDR3 is made up of 14 amino acids. CDR3: CASSLDRSSYEQYF. In nucleotides, the CDR3 is TGTGCCAGCAGTTTGGATAGGAGCTCCTACGAGCAGTACTTC.